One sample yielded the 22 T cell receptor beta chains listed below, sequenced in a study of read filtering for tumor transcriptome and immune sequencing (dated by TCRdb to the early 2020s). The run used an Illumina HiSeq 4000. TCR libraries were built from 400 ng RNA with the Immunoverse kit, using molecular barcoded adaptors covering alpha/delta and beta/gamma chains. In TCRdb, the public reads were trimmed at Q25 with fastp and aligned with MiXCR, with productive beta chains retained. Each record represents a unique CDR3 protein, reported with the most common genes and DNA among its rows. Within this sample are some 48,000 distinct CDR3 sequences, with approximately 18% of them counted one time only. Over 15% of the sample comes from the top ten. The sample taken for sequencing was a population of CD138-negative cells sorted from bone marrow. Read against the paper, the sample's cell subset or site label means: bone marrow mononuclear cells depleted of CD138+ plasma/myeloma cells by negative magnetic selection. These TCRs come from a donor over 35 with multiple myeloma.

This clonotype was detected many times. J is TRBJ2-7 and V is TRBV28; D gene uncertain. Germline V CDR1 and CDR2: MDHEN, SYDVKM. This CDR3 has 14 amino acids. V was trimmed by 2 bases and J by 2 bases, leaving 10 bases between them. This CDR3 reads CASSLAVPPYEQYF. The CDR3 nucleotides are TGTGCCAGCAGTTTAGCGGTACCCCCCTACGAGCAGTACTTC.

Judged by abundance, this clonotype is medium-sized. CDR3 sequence reads: CSVSSGSTDTQYF. The CDR3 coding sequence is TGCAGCGTTTCTAGCGGGAGCACAGATACGCAGTATTTT. The V call is TRBV29-1, the J call TRBJ2-3; the match to TRBD2 covers 8 bases. The CDR3 length is 13 residues. CDR1 and CDR2 from the germline V gene are SQVTM and ANQGSEA. The V gene end was trimmed by 5 bases and the J gene end by 0 bases; junction bases not matched to a gene: 1.

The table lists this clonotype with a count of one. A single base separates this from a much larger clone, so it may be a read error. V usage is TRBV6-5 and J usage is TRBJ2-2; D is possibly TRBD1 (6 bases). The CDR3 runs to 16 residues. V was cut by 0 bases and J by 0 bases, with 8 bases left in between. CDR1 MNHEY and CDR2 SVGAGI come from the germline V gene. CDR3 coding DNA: TGTGCCAGCAGTTACTCTCGGACAGCGAACACCGGGGAGCTGTTTTTT. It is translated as CASSYSRTANTGELFF.

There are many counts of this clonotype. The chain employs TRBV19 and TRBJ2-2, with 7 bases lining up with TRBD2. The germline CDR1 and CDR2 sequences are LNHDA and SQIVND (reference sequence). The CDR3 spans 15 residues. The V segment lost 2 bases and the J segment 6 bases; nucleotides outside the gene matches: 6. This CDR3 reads CASSIYAGEAGELFF. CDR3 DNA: TGTGCCAGTAGTATATATGCGGGAGAGGCCGGGGAGCTGTTTTTT.

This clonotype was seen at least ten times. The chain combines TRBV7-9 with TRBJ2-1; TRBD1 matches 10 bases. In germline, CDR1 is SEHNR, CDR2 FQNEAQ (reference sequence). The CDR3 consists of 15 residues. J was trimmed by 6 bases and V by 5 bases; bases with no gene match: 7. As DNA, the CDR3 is TGTGCCAGCAGCCTCGGGACAGGGGTCCCCAATGAGCAGTTCTTC. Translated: CASSLGTGVPNEQFF. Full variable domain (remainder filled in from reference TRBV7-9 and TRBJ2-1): DTGVSQNPRHKITKRGQNVTFRCDPISEHNRLYWYRQTLGQGPEFLTYFQNEAQLEKSRLLSDRFSAERPKGSFSTLEIQRTEQGDSAMYLCASSLGTGVPNEQFFGPGTRLTVL.

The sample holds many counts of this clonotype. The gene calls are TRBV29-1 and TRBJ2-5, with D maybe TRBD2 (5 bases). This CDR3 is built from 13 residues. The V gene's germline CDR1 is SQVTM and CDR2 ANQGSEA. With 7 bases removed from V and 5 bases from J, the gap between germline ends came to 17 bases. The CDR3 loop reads CSGVPRSVETQYF. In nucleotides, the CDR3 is TGCAGCGGTGTCCCTCGTAGCGTGGAGACCCAGTACTTC.

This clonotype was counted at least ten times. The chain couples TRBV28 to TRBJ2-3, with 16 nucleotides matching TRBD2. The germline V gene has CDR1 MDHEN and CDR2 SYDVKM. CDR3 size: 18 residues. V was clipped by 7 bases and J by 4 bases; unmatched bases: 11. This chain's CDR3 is CASTSGLAGGPGADTQYF. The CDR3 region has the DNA TGTGCCAGCACCTCGGGACTAGCGGGAGGGCCAGGAGCAGATACGCAGTATTTT.

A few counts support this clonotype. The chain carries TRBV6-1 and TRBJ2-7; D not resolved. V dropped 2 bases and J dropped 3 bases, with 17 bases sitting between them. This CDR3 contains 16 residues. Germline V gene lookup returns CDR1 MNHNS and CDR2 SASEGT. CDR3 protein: CASSERSALGIYEQYF. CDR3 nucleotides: TGTGCCAGCAGTGAAAGATCGGCCCTGGGGATCTACGAGCAGTACTTC.

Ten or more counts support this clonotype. The CDR3, as DNA: TGCGCCAGCACCCCAGGCGGCCTTGGCTCTGGGGCCAACGTCCTGACTTTC. This codes for CASTPGGLGSGANVLTF. The rearrangement links TRBV4-1 to TRBJ2-6; D call uncertain. With 7 bases removed from V and 0 bases from J, the gap between germline ends came to 16 bases. Germline CDR1 is MGHRA and CDR2 is YSYEKL. This CDR3 region has 17 residues.

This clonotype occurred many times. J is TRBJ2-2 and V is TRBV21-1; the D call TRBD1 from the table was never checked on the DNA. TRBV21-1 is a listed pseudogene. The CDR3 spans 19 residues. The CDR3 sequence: CASPPPGGRRNTNTGELFF. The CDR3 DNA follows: TGTGCCAGCCCACCACCTGGGGGCAGGCGGAATACGAACACCGGGGAGCTGTTTTTT.

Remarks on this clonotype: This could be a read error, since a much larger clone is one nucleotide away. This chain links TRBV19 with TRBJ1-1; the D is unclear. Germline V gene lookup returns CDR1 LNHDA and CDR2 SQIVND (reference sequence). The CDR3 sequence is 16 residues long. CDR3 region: CAGSFGSALLNTEAFF. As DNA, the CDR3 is TGTGCCGGTAGTTTCGGAAGCGCTCTGTTGAACACTGAAGCTTTCTTT.

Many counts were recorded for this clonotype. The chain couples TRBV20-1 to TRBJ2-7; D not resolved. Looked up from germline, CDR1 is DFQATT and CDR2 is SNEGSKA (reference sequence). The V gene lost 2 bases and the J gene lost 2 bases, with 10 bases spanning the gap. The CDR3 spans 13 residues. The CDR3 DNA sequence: TGCAGTGCTAGACTCTCGAATGCCTACGAGCAGTACTTC. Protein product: CSARLSNAYEQYF.

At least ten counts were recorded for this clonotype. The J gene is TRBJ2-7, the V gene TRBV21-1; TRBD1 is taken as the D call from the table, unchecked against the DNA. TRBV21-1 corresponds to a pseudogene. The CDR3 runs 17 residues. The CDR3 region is CASSKGLGGYAYYEQYF. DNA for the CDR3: TGTGCCAGCAGCAAAGGGCTAGGGGGCTACGCTTACTACGAGCAGTACTTC.

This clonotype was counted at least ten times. CDR3 coding DNA: TGTGCCAGCAGCCCCCCAGCGGCCTATTACGAGCAGTACTTC. Translation gives CASSPPAAYYEQYF. V and J are TRBV6-2 or TRBV6-3 and TRBJ2-7; TRBD2 is a possible D gene (5 bases). Germline lookup yields CDR1 MNHEY and CDR2 SVGEGT. The CDR3 covers 14 residues. V lost 6 bases to trimming and J lost 4 bases, with 16 bases between them.

The CDR3: CASSLGAMNTEAFF. CDR3 nucleotide sequence: TGTGCCAGCAGCTTAGGAGCCATGAACACTGAAGCTTTCTTT. The rearrangement uses TRBV7-9 and TRBJ1-1; D remains unclear. The germline gives CDR1 SEHNR, CDR2 FQNEAQ (reference sequence). V lost 1 base and J lost 0, with 6 bases in between. CDR3 length: 14 amino acids.

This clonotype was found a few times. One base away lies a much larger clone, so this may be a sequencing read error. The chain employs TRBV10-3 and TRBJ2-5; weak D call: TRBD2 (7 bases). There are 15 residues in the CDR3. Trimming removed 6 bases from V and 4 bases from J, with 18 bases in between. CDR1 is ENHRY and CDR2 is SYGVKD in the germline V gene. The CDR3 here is CAIRSGGGAGETQYF. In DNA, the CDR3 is TGTGCCATCAGAAGCGGAGGGGGGGCAGGAGAGACCCAGTACTTC.

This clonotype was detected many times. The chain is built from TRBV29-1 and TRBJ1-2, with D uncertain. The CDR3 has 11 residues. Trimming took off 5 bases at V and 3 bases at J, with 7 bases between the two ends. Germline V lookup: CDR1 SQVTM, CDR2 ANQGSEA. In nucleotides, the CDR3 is TGCAGCGTTAGGTCTTACTATGGCTACACCTTC. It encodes CSVRSYYGYTF.

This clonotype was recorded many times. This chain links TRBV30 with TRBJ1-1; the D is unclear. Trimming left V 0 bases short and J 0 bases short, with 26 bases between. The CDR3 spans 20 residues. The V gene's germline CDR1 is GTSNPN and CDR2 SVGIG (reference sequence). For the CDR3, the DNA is TGTGCCTGGAGTGTACGGAGCTTGTTCGGTGGTCAGGAGATGAACACTGAAGCTTTCTTT. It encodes CAWSVRSLFGGQEMNTEAFF.

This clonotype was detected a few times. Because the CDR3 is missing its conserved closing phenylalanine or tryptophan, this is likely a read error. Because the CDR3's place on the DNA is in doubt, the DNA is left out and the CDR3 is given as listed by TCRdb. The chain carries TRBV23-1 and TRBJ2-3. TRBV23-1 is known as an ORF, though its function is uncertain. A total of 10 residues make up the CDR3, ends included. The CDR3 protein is CASSQSGPVR.

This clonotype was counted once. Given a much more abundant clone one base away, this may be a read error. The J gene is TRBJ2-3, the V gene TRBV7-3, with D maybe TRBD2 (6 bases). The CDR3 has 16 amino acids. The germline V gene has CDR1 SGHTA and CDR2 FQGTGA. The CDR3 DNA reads TGTGCCAGCGGCTTAACCCCCGGGGGTATCGTAGATACGCAGTATTTT. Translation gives CASGLTPGGIVDTQYF.

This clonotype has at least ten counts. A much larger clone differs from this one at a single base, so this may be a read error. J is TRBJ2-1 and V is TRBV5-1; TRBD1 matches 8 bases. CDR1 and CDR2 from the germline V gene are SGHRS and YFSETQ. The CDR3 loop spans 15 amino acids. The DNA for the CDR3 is TGCGCCAGCGGCTTGGTTGGGCAGGGGGCCAATGAGCAGTTCTTC. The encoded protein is CASGLVGQGANEQFF.

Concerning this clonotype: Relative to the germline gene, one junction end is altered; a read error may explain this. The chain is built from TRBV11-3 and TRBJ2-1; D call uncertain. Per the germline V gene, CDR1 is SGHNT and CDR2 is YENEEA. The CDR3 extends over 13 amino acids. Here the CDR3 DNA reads TGTGCCTGCAGCTTAGCCCCCCCCAATGAGCAGTTCTTT. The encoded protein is CACSLAPPNEQFF.